Listed here is a single T cell receptor beta chain. The sample originates from a study of cytomegalovirus exposure and HLA in healthy donors. The CDR3 contains 14 residues. V lost 4 bases and J lost 4; bases outside the gene matches: 2. Germline loops: CDR1 MNHEY, CDR2 SMNVEV (reference sequence). The PCR used 60 Vbeta and 13 Jbeta primers. Generated by immunoSEQ multiplex PCR, the TCRdb table keeps only in-frame clones and is missing some. In the table there are around 170,000 clones, about 81% of which are singletons. Sequencing was done on a sample of PBMCs. The chain couples TRBV27 to TRBJ2-2, with 8 bases fitting TRBD1. The TCR originated in a young woman in good health and CMV-seronegative. The DNA of the CDR3 is TGTGCCAGCAGTTACACAGGGGGCACCGGGGAGCTGTTTTTT. Translating gives CASSYTGGTGELFF.